This T cell receptor (beta chain) is from a study of OX40 agonist ivuxolimab in advanced cancers. Overall study: Patients with prior anti-PD-1, anti-PD-L1 or anti-CTLA-4 therapy were eligible; roughly 40% had some.

Findings and limits, study-wide: Expansion of clones was among the lowest in partial responders at 0.1-3.0 mg/kg.

V lost 5 bases and J 1 base, leaving 14 bases between the germline ends. Germline values: CDR1 PRHDT, CDR2 FYEKMQ (reference sequence). This CDR3 is 15 amino acids long. Measured with immunoSEQ multiplex PCR; TCRdb has only the in-frame clones, and not every one. The table records about 69,000 clones, nearly 90% of them present only once. Remarks on this clone: Its antigen is not known.

This receptor was taken from an adult with an advanced solid tumor such as melanoma, head and neck, liver or kidney cancer. Sequencing used CD4+ or CD8+ T cells sorted from blood, obtained in a trial of the OX40 agonist ivuxolimab. This sequence joins TRBV13 and TRBJ1-1; D may be TRBD1 (6 bases). CDR3 nucleotide sequence: TGTGCCAGCAGCACCCCGACCAGGGGGAACACTGAAGCTTTCTTT. Translation gives CASSTPTRGNTEAFF.